This TCR beta chain emerged from a study of T cells after yellow fever vaccination. Study outcomes and limitations: The booster response re-showed most primary clones: 96% CD4, around 87% CD8. Contaminants from the bulk population, in the form of abundant clonotypes, could be found in FACS-sorted repertoires.

Template switching with 5'RACE generated the TCR cDNA and added a universal primer site and UMIs. TCRdb itself ran the 5' RACE reads through MiXCR, one entry per CDR3 protein. The sample gives about 580,000 distinct CDR3 sequences, roughly 17% of which show up once; 17% is in the top ten. This CDR3 has 14 residues. Trimming pared 0 bases from V and 0 bases from J, leaving 6 bases between. Germline values: CDR1 SGHRS, CDR2 YFSETQ. For this clonotype: As yet, its antigen is unknown.

The starting material was PBMCs, obtained less than 6 days after the first yellow fever vaccination. The rearrangement links TRBV5-1 to TRBJ2-5; D unclear. This clonotype originated in a man aged 18 to 29 who received the YFV17D yellow fever vaccine. Here the CDR3 DNA reads TGCGCCAGCAGCTTGGTCGCTAACCAAGAGACCCAGTACTTC. Translated, it gives CASSLVANQETQYF.